This TCR beta chain stems from a study of T-cell memory formation after mild COVID-19. Germline-derived CDR1 and CDR2 are MNHNY and SVGAGI (reference sequence). Trimming shortened V by 6 bases and J by 1 base, and 9 bases separated the two germline ends. The CDR3 length is 13 residues. In TCRdb, the 5' RACE reads were re-called with MiXCR into one record per CDR3 protein. Among 350,000 to 500,000 distinct CDR3 sequences listed, about 20% were seen once. A note on this clonotype: Its antigen is unknown.

The study, taken as a whole, reports: Pre-infection memory showed some responding clones, and this suggested that cross-reactive memory joined.

The J gene is TRBJ1-2, the V gene TRBV6-6; D is unresolved. The receptor was isolated from an adult woman who had mild COVID-19 (a few samples of this study predate the infection). Cell type and time point are not known. The sequenced sample was PBMCs or a T cell subset sorted from them (not recorded which). The CDR3 sequence: CASSLHGNYGYTF. The CDR3 nucleotides are TGTGCCAGCAGCCTCCACGGTAACTATGGCTACACCTTC.